This T cell receptor (beta chain) was sequenced during a study of identical twins. Whole-study results and caveats: Potential partial confounding of zero-insertion analyses by invariant MAIT and iNKT cells was noted. The same donors were not followed; conclusions instead depended on cross-sectional statistical analysis. Cord blood's abundant beta clonotypes had fewer insertions, unlike memory repertoires.

Concerning this clonotype: Its antigen is still unknown.

Via MiXCR, TCRdb re-called the 5' RACE reads, giving one row per CDR3 protein. The repertoire holds about 340,000 distinct CDR3 sequences, with about 12% as singletons. Germline loops: CDR1 SGDLS, CDR2 YYNGEE. This CDR3 contains 12 residues. Trimming left V 0 bases short and J 8 bases short, with 8 bases between. These sequences were also reported in another study, on yellow fever vaccine responses in identical twins.

The sample was CD8+ T cells sorted from blood. This TCR came from a woman aged 18-35 years in good health. The chain joins TRBV9 to TRBJ1-1, with D uncertain. The CDR3 loop reads CASSVVGKEAFF. The CDR3 bases are TGTGCCAGCAGCGTAGTGGGGAAAGAAGCTTTCTTT. Full variable domain (rest looked up from reference TRBV9 and TRBJ1-1): DSGVTQTPKHLITATGQRVTLRCSPRSGDLSVYWYQQSLDQGLQFLIQYYNGEERAKGNILERFSAQQFPDLHSELNLSSLELGDSALYFCASSVVGKEAFFGQGTRLTVV.